The present entry profiles one TCR beta chain with its context. What it binds is unknown. This record belongs to a study of T cells in localized non-small cell lung cancer. TCRdb's table, derived via immunoSEQ multiplex PCR, lists solely in-frame clones and lacks some. The sample carries tens of thousands of clones, 80% to 85% recorded once. Findings and caveats of the study: T cell clonality was highest in uninvolved adjacent lung, above tumor. A median of about 52 clones ranked among the top 100 in tumor appeared in adjacent lung.

Germline V lookup: CDR1 SQVTM, CDR2 ANQGSEA. The CDR3 contains 13 residues. Losses at the gene ends were 4 bases for V and 6 bases for J; bases not matched to a gene: 8. The chain joins TRBV29-1 to TRBJ1-1; 7 bases are a match to TRBD1. This sample comprised peripheral blood mononuclear cells, obtained before any cancer treatment. This sequence was found in a man aged 35 to 69 with stage III lung adenocarcinoma. DNA of the CDR3: TGCAGCGTTGGCCAGGGGGGAAGTTCTGAAGCTTTCTTT. This gives the protein CSVGQGGSSEAFF.